This record concerns one T cell receptor beta chain sequence. Its antigen is not identified. This table comes from immunoSEQ multiplex PCR, and its TCRdb copy is limited to in-frame clones, with some not included. The profile shows about 140,000 clones, 90% to 95% of them singletons. This sample stems from a study of T cell responses to AZD1222 COVID-19 vaccine. Findings of the study overall: Variant regions that are unmutated are reportedly the target of nearly half of spike-specific TCRs. The study identified only 6 or 7 AZD1222 recipients as seropositive at baseline.

Germline-derived CDR1 and CDR2 are SGHRS and YFSETQ. The CDR3 is 18 amino acids. V was cut by 2 bases and J by 0 bases, with 18 bases left in between. This TCR came from an adult who received the AZD1222 COVID-19 vaccine. The V gene is TRBV5-1, the J gene TRBJ2-1; D gene unclear. Here the sequenced sample was peripheral blood, taken 28 days after the second AZD1222 dose. The CDR3 region has the DNA TGCGCCAGCAGCTTTCCCCTTGTACACCCTTCCTCCTACAATGAGCAGTTCTTC. Translating gives CASSFPLVHPSSYNEQFF.